Shown below are 24 T cell receptor beta chains from a single sample sequenced in a study of T cells in Graves' hyperthyroidism and ophthalmopathy. RNA transcripts yielded amplified TCR beta CDR3 regions. The HTBI set primed first-round TCR CDR3 RT-PCR. MiXCR, run by TCRdb on the multiplex PCR reads, gives a single entry per CDR3 protein. The sample lists some 350,000 distinct CDR3 sequences; 15% to 18% were seen once. The sample taken for sequencing was blood. These receptors were collected from a woman between 18 and 29 years old with Graves' hyperthyroidism that later progressed to Graves' ophthalmopathy.

This clonotype was seen ten or more times. The rearrangement joins TRBV10-3 to TRBJ2-7, with D tentatively TRBD1 (5 bases). Germline assignment: CDR1 ENHRY and CDR2 SYGVKD. The CDR3 loop spans 15 amino acids. V was clipped by 3 bases and J by 2 bases, with 14 bases between them. The CDR3 region has the DNA TGTGCCATCAGTGATGAAGACAGATTACCCTACGAGCAGTACTTC. Translated, it gives CAISDEDRLPYEQYF.

V and J are TRBV12-5 and TRBJ2-3, with D perhaps TRBD2 (6 bases). The CDR3 is 14 residues long. V was cut by 2 bases and J by 0 bases, with 6 bases left in between. The germline gives CDR1 LGHNT, CDR2 FRNRAP. The CDR3, as DNA: TGTGCTAGTGGTTTGAGCGGGAGCACAGATACGCAGTATTTT. It specifies CASGLSGSTDTQYF.

This clonotype showed up many times. For the CDR3, the DNA is TGTGCCAGCAGTTCAGCACTGGGATCCACTGAAGCTTTCTTT. Its translation is CASSSALGSTEAFF. This chain connects TRBV12-3 or TRBV12-4 to TRBJ1-1; no firm D call. V lost 4 bases and J 4 bases, leaving 13 bases between the germline ends. This CDR3 has 14 amino acids.

The chain has TRBV11-3 and TRBJ2-3; no reliable D call. The CDR3 totals 14 residues. The V end was cut by 0 bases, the J end by 5 bases, with 9 bases between. The germline CDR1 and CDR2 sequences are SGHNT and YENEEA. CDR3 bases: TGTGCCAGCAGCTTAGATATCTGGAGAGATACGCAGTATTTT. As protein: CASSLDIWRDTQYF.

This clonotype was detected many times. The chain employs TRBV28 and TRBJ2-2; 9 bases map to TRBD1. CDR1 is MDHEN, CDR2 SYDVKM, per germline. The length of the CDR3 is 15 residues. Trimming at V came to 3 bases and at J to 7 bases, leaving 6 bases not matched to a gene. The CDR3 DNA is TGTGCCAGCAGTTTGGACAGGGGTCTAAACGGGGAGCTGTTTTTT. This codes for CASSLDRGLNGELFF.

This chain joins TRBV20-1 and TRBJ2-3; 13 bases agree with TRBD2. There are 17 residues in the CDR3. Germline V gives CDR1 DFQATT, CDR2 SNEGSKA (reference sequence). The V segment lost 6 bases and the J segment 3 bases; nucleotides outside the gene matches: 12. CDR3 protein: CSAPRTSGSSGTDTQYF. The CDR3, as DNA: TGCAGTGCCCCCAGGACTAGCGGGAGCTCTGGAACAGATACGCAGTATTTT.

Concerning this clonotype itself: This may stem from a read error, because a much larger clone lies one nucleotide away. The chain uses TRBV29-1 and TRBJ2-7; 7 bases fit TRBD1. The J call may be in error: the DNA end matches TRBJ2-1 better. CDR1 and CDR2 from the germline V gene are SQVTM and ANQGSEA. The CDR3 spans 14 residues. The CDR3 nucleotides read TGCAGCGTAGAGTCCCGGGACAGAGCCTACGAGCAGTTCTTC. It yields the protein CSVESRDRAYEQFF.

V and J are TRBV10-3 and TRBJ2-1; 9 bases map to TRBD2. This CDR3 region has 18 residues. Germline V gives CDR1 ENHRY, CDR2 SYGVKD. After removal of 0 bases from V and 9 bases from J, the junction contained 15 bases not matched to a gene. The CDR3 protein is CAISESILSSGIRFEQFF. The CDR3 DNA reads TGTGCCATCAGTGAGTCGATCTTATCTAGCGGGATTCGGTTTGAGCAGTTCTTC.

The chain carries TRBV20-1 and TRBJ1-6; the D is unclear. The V gene lost 1 base and the J gene lost 8 bases, with 9 bases spanning the gap. Germline values: CDR1 DFQATT, CDR2 SNEGSKA (reference sequence). CDR3 length: 13 residues. The DNA for the CDR3 is TGCAGTGCTAGAGGGACCGTAGATTCACCCCTCCACTTT. Its protein is CSARGTVDSPLHF.

This clonotype came up a few times. The J gene is TRBJ2-2, the V gene TRBV24-1, with D unresolved. CDR3 length: 14 amino acids. The germline V and J ends were trimmed by 3 bases and 0 bases, with 4 bases remaining between them. CDR1 and CDR2 from the germline V gene are KGHDR and SFDVKD. The CDR3 coding sequence is TGTGCCACCAGTGATCCCGCGAACACCGGGGAGCTGTTTTTT. It is translated as CATSDPANTGELFF.

This clonotype was counted at least ten times. The chain couples TRBV28 to TRBJ2-7; 12 nucleotides line up with TRBD2. CDR1 and CDR2 (germline): MDHEN, SYDVKM. Germline trimming cut 4 bases from V and 7 bases from J; bases unmatched to any gene: 5. This CDR3 is built from 14 residues. CDR3 in amino acids: CASSSYGLAGEQYF. CDR3 bases: TGTGCCAGCAGTTCCTATGGACTAGCGGGAGAGCAGTACTTC.

This clonotype was counted between two and nine times. The CDR3: CASSPSEGADIQYF. CDR3 DNA sequence: TGTGCCAGCTCCCCCTCGGAGGGGGCGGACATTCAGTACTTC. The chain is built from TRBV4-2 and TRBJ2-4, with D perhaps TRBD1 (7 bases). V lost 8 bases to trimming and J lost 8 bases, with 19 bases between them. This CDR3 has 14 residues. Germline values: CDR1 LGHNA, CDR2 YNFKEQ.

In its sample, this clonotype was seen a few times. V usage is TRBV7-3 and J usage is TRBJ2-1, with 8 positions matching TRBD2. Losses at the gene ends were 4 bases for V and 7 bases for J; bases not matched to a gene: 15. Germline-derived CDR1 and CDR2 are SGHTA and FQGTGA. There are 17 residues in the CDR3. Here the CDR3 DNA reads TGTGCCAGCAGCTCAGGCCTTCCATCTCTAGCGGGTAATGAGCAGTTCTTC. It encodes CASSSGLPSLAGNEQFF.

Only a few counts were recorded for this clonotype. This chain connects TRBV5-6 to TRBJ1-5; TRBD1 agrees at 7 bases. The germline gives CDR1 SGHDT, CDR2 YYEEEE. CDR3 length: 16 residues. J gave up 2 bases and V 4 bases, and 9 bases lay outside the gene matches. The CDR3 loop reads CASSQARTGGNQPQHF. The DNA of the CDR3 is TGTGCCAGCAGCCAAGCCCGAACAGGGGGCAATCAGCCCCAGCATTTT.

The chain has TRBV3-1 and TRBJ2-2; the D is unclear. Germline CDR1 and CDR2: LGHDT and YNNKEL (reference sequence). The CDR3 loop spans 20 amino acids. The V end lost 1 base, the J end lost 4 bases, and 25 bases lay between the germline ends. The chain's CDR3 is CASSQVLTLFLVEGTGELFF. In nucleotides, the CDR3 is TGTGCCAGCAGCCAAGTCCTTACCCTGTTCTTGGTAGAAGGCACCGGGGAGCTGTTTTTT.

This chain connects TRBV27 to TRBJ2-1; possible D gene TRBD1, 5 bases. V dropped 3 bases and J dropped 6 bases, with 12 bases sitting between them. This CDR3 has 14 amino acids. Germline V gene data show CDR1 as MNHEY and CDR2 as SMNVEV (reference sequence). CDR3: CASSFSPGSNEQFF. For the CDR3, the DNA is TGTGCCAGCAGTTTTTCGCCAGGGTCCAATGAGCAGTTCTTC.

This clonotype came up many times. The rearrangement joins TRBV7-2 to TRBJ1-5; D is unclear. CDR1 and CDR2 from the germline V gene are SGHTA and FQGNSA. This CDR3 region has 14 residues. V dropped 5 bases and J dropped 0 bases, with 8 bases sitting between them. The CDR3 sequence is CASSLANSNQPQHF. The CDR3 DNA sequence: TGTGCCAGCAGCCTCGCAAATAGCAATCAGCCCCAGCATTTT.

V is TRBV19 and J is TRBJ2-1, with 13 bases identical to TRBD2. Germline assignment: CDR1 LNHDA and CDR2 SQIVND (reference sequence). The CDR3 is 16 residues long. V shed 6 bases, J shed 6 bases, and the junction held 8 bases outside the gene matches. In nucleotides, the CDR3 is TGTGCCAGTAGCCTACGGACTAGCGGGAGTGGCAATGAGCAGTTCTTC. It specifies CASSLRTSGSGNEQFF.

The chain combines TRBV4-1 with TRBJ2-1; 8 nucleotides line up with TRBD2. CDR1 and CDR2 from the germline V gene are MGHRA and YSYEKL. The CDR3 is 16 residues long. Germline trimming cut 3 bases from V and 0 bases from J; bases unmatched to any gene: 4. This CDR3 reads CASSQPLADSYNEQFF. The CDR3 coding sequence is TGCGCCAGCAGCCAGCCACTAGCGGACTCCTACAATGAGCAGTTCTTC.

The chain is built from TRBV20-1 and TRBJ2-4; D may be TRBD1 (6 bases). This CDR3 region has 16 residues. The germline gives CDR1 DFQATT, CDR2 SNEGSKA (reference sequence). V was pared by 4 bases and J by 0 bases, with 16 bases between. This CDR3 is CSATVGALGAKNIQYF. The CDR3 DNA sequence: TGCAGTGCTACCGTGGGGGCGTTAGGAGCCAAAAACATTCAGTACTTC.

This clonotype was recorded many times. The chain combines TRBV29-1 with TRBJ2-1; perhaps TRBD2 as D (7 bases). Germline lookup yields CDR1 SQVTM and CDR2 ANQGSEA. This CDR3 contains 18 residues. V dropped 5 bases and J dropped 6 bases, with 29 bases sitting between them. The CDR3 protein is CSVPLGLGEGLRGNEQFF. The CDR3 nucleotides are TGCAGCGTTCCCCTGGGACTGGGGGAGGGCCTCAGGGGCAATGAGCAGTTCTTC.

The table lists this clonotype with many counts. V usage is TRBV28 and J usage is TRBJ2-3; D gene ambiguous. The germline V gene encodes CDR1 MDHEN and CDR2 SYDVKM. Trimming took 5 bases from V and 4 from J, leaving 19 bases between them. The CDR3 runs to 16 residues. The CDR3 nucleotides read TGTGCCAGCAGTCCTCTCCAAGGGCCACCGCCAGATACGCAGTATTTT. Its translation is CASSPLQGPPPDTQYF.

J is TRBJ2-5 and V is TRBV6-1, with 7 positions matching TRBD1. The trim removed 5 bases at V and 5 bases at J, leaving 5 bases unmatched. Germline V lookup: CDR1 MNHNS, CDR2 SASEGT. This CDR3 is built from 13 residues. CDR3 sequence (DNA): TGTGCCAGCAGTATTACAGGGGAGGAGACCCAGTACTTC. This codes for CASSITGEETQYF.

This rearrangement joins TRBV20-1 to TRBJ2-5; 8 nucleotides line up with TRBD2. CDR1 DFQATT and CDR2 SNEGSKA come from the germline V gene (reference sequence). With 2 bases clipped from V and 3 bases from J, the junction kept 5 bases outside the gene matches. This CDR3 has 14 residues. CDR3 protein: CSARPGGTKETQYF. The CDR3 DNA follows: TGCAGTGCTAGACCGGGAGGGACTAAAGAGACCCAGTACTTC.